These 17 T cell receptor beta chains were sequenced from one sample in a study of blood T cell repertoires in COVID-19 (TCRdb year 2020). Libraries were made using the immunoSEQ multiplex PCR assay. TCRdb mirrors the immuneACCESS table, restricted to in-frame sequences. Some clones are absent from its copies; in checked studies, under half trace to an unresolved V gene, and the reason for the others is unknown. This sample gives under 350,000 clones in total; around 85% of them show up just once. 7.2% of the sample lies in the top ten. Sequencing was performed on peripheral blood. Every receptor here comes from a human donor in a cohort sampled during active COVID-19.

This chain joins TRBV5-1 and TRBJ1-2; D is undetermined. From germline, CDR1 is SGHRS and CDR2 YFSETQ. The CDR3 is made up of 14 amino acids. The V end lost 0 bases, the J end lost 3 bases, and 9 bases lay between the germline ends. In DNA, the CDR3 is TGCGCCAGCAGCTTGGCCGTCAGTCACTATGGCTACACCTTC. Amino acid sequence: CASSLAVSHYGYTF.

The chain is built from TRBV19 and TRBJ1-3; 7 bases agree with TRBD1. The V gene's germline CDR1 is LNHDA and CDR2 SQIVND (reference sequence). Germline trimming cut 3 bases from V and 2 bases from J; bases unmatched to any gene: 4. CDR3 length: 15 amino acids. CDR3 loop: CASSINRGAGNTIYF. CDR3 nucleotides: TGTGCCAGTAGTATCAACAGGGGCGCTGGAAACACCATATATTTT.

The V call is TRBV12-3 or TRBV12-4, the J call TRBJ1-2; D might be TRBD1 (5 bases). Trimming cost V 3 bases and J 11 bases, with 13 bases left between them. The CDR3 covers 12 residues. As DNA, the CDR3 is TGTGCCAGCAGTTTCGAGAGCGGGGGTTACACCTTC. It is translated as CASSFESGGYTF.

The CDR3 nucleotides are TGTGCTAGTGGTTCCCCAAGGGCGGGGGTGTACAATGAGCAGTTCTTC. As protein: CASGSPRAGVYNEQFF. V is TRBV12-5 and J is TRBJ2-1; 7 bases are shared with TRBD2. The CDR3 extends over 16 amino acids. The junction had 10 bases not matched to a gene; V was cut back by 4 bases and J by 4 bases. Germline CDR1 is LGHNT and CDR2 is FRNRAP.

This clone was detected once. The J gene is TRBJ2-1, the V gene TRBV3-1 (or the pseudogene TRBV3-2), with 8 bases fitting TRBD2. In germline, CDR1 is LGHDT, CDR2 YNNKEL (reference sequence). V gave up 5 bases and J gave up 0 bases; unmatched junction bases: 3. CDR3 length: 15 residues. CDR3 in amino acids: CASSSLADSYNEQFF. CDR3 nucleotides: TGTGCCAGCAGCTCACTAGCGGACTCCTACAATGAGCAGTTCTTC.

This chain uses TRBV21-1 with TRBJ1-1; the table gives TRBD1 as D, unverified against the DNA. TRBV21-1 is a pseudogene segment. The CDR3 extends over 18 amino acids. CDR3 coding DNA: TGTGCCAGCAGCGACAAAATTGGGGCGACGAAAAGGGGGACTGAAGCTTTCTTT. This codes for CASSDKIGATKRGTEAFF.

The rearrangement links TRBV18 to TRBJ1-5, with unresolved D. Germline CDR1 and CDR2: KGHSH and LQKENI. Trimming shortened V by 2 bases and J by 4 bases, and 12 bases separated the two germline ends. CDR3 length equals 15 residues. CDR3 bases: TGTGCCAGCTCACCAGGGCCCGGTAGTAATCAGCCCCAGCATTTT. Encoded protein: CASSPGPGSNQPQHF.

This rearrangement joins TRBV7-9 to TRBJ2-1; 7 positions agree with TRBD1. Germline V gene lookup returns CDR1 SEHNR and CDR2 FQNEAQ (reference sequence). The CDR3 has 16 amino acids. Unmatched junction bases numbered 9, after V lost 6 bases and J lost 1 base. For the CDR3, the DNA is TGTGCCAGCAGATTTGCGCAGGGGGTGTCCTACAATGAGCAGTTCTTC. Protein product: CASRFAQGVSYNEQFF.

The chain is built from TRBV6-1 and TRBJ1-3; no clear D gene. The V gene lost 1 base and the J gene lost 1 base, with 14 bases spanning the gap. Germline V gene sequence: CDR1 MNHNS, CDR2 SASEGT. CDR3 length: 17 residues. For the CDR3, the DNA is TGTGCCAGCAGTGAAGGCCTCGGGAGGACTTCTGGAAACACCATATATTTT. Translated: CASSEGLGRTSGNTIYF.

The table lists this clone with a count of one. This chain links TRBV7-2 with TRBJ1-2; D unclear. Germline assignment: CDR1 SGHTA and CDR2 FQGNSA. The CDR3 totals 14 residues. V lost 4 bases to trimming and J lost 6 bases, with 15 bases between them. The DNA for the CDR3 is TGTGCCAGCAGCTCACGGAGCGGGGTCAATGGCTACACCTTC. It encodes CASSSRSGVNGYTF. The entire variable domain, with the rest obtained from reference TRBV7-2 and TRBJ1-2, is as follows: GAGVSQSPSNKVTEKGKDVELRCDPISGHTALYWYRQSLGQGLEFLIYFQGNSAPDKSGLPSDRFSAERTGGSVSTLTIQRTQQEDSAVYLCASSSRSGVNGYTFGSGTRLTVV.

The V gene is TRBV9, the J gene TRBJ1-1, with D unresolved. The CDR3 spans 14 residues. In germline, CDR1 is SGDLS, CDR2 YYNGEE. Between the trimmed V and J ends, which lost 4 bases and 0 bases, there was a span of 10 bases. DNA for the CDR3: TGTGCCAGCAGCTCGCGGGGTTTGAACACTGAAGCTTTCTTT. Translated, it gives CASSSRGLNTEAFF.

Comment on this clone: Its ends do not fully match the called genes, so a read error is possible. The chain is built from TRBV5-6 and TRBJ1-2; D gene ambiguous. CDR1 SGHDT and CDR2 YYEEEE come from the germline V gene. This CDR3 is built from 14 residues. This CDR3 reads CASSFRGIQTRRLF. CDR3 DNA: TGTGCCAGCAGCTTTCGAGGAATCCAGACCAGGAGGCTCTTC.

This chain joins TRBV6-5 and TRBJ2-1; 7 nucleotides align to TRBD2. Germline CDR1 and CDR2: MNHEY and SVGAGI. The CDR3 length is 12 residues. J gave up 5 bases and V 11 bases, and 6 bases lay outside the gene matches. The CDR3 is CAPELADNEQFF. In nucleotides, the CDR3 is TGTGCCCCTGAGCTAGCGGACAATGAGCAGTTCTTC.

In this sample, this clone turned up once. V and J are TRBV7-3 and TRBJ1-6; unclear D gene. The CDR3 totals 15 residues. Per germline, CDR1 SGHTA and CDR2 FQGTGA. V lost 2 bases to trimming and J lost 3 bases, with 8 bases between them. This chain's CDR3 is CASSLGRGYNSPLHF. In nucleotides, the CDR3 is TGTGCCAGCAGCTTAGGACGGGGCTATAATTCACCCCTCCACTTT.

This clone was seen at least ten times. This chain uses TRBV2 with TRBJ1-5; no definite D call. Looked up from germline, CDR1 is SNHLY and CDR2 is FYNNEI. CDR3 length: 14 residues. V gave up 3 bases and J gave up 3 bases, with 9 bases separating them. In nucleotides, the CDR3 is TGTGCCAGCAGTGATGGCGGCCTCAATCAGCCCCAGCATTTT. It yields the protein CASSDGGLNQPQHF.

The chain is built from TRBV18 and TRBJ1-1; tentative D call: TRBD1 (6 bases). The CDR3 length is 14 residues. Germline V gene lookup returns CDR1 KGHSH and CDR2 LQKENI. The ends were cut back, 4 bases at V and 1 base at J, with 10 bases in the middle. The CDR3 sequence is CASSQTTGNTEAFF. The CDR3 region has the DNA TGTGCCAGCTCACAAACGACAGGGAACACTGAAGCTTTCTTT.

The sample holds a few counts of this clone. The chain links TRBV10-1 to TRBJ1-1; D is perhaps TRBD1 (5 bases). This CDR3 spans 13 amino acids. V gave up 7 bases and J gave up 0 bases, with 9 bases separating them. Germline V gene sequence: CDR1 WNHNN, CDR2 SYGVQD (reference sequence). The DNA of the CDR3 is TGCGCCAGCACCGCAGGGTTGAACACTGAAGCTTTCTTT. This sequence encodes CASTAGLNTEAFF.